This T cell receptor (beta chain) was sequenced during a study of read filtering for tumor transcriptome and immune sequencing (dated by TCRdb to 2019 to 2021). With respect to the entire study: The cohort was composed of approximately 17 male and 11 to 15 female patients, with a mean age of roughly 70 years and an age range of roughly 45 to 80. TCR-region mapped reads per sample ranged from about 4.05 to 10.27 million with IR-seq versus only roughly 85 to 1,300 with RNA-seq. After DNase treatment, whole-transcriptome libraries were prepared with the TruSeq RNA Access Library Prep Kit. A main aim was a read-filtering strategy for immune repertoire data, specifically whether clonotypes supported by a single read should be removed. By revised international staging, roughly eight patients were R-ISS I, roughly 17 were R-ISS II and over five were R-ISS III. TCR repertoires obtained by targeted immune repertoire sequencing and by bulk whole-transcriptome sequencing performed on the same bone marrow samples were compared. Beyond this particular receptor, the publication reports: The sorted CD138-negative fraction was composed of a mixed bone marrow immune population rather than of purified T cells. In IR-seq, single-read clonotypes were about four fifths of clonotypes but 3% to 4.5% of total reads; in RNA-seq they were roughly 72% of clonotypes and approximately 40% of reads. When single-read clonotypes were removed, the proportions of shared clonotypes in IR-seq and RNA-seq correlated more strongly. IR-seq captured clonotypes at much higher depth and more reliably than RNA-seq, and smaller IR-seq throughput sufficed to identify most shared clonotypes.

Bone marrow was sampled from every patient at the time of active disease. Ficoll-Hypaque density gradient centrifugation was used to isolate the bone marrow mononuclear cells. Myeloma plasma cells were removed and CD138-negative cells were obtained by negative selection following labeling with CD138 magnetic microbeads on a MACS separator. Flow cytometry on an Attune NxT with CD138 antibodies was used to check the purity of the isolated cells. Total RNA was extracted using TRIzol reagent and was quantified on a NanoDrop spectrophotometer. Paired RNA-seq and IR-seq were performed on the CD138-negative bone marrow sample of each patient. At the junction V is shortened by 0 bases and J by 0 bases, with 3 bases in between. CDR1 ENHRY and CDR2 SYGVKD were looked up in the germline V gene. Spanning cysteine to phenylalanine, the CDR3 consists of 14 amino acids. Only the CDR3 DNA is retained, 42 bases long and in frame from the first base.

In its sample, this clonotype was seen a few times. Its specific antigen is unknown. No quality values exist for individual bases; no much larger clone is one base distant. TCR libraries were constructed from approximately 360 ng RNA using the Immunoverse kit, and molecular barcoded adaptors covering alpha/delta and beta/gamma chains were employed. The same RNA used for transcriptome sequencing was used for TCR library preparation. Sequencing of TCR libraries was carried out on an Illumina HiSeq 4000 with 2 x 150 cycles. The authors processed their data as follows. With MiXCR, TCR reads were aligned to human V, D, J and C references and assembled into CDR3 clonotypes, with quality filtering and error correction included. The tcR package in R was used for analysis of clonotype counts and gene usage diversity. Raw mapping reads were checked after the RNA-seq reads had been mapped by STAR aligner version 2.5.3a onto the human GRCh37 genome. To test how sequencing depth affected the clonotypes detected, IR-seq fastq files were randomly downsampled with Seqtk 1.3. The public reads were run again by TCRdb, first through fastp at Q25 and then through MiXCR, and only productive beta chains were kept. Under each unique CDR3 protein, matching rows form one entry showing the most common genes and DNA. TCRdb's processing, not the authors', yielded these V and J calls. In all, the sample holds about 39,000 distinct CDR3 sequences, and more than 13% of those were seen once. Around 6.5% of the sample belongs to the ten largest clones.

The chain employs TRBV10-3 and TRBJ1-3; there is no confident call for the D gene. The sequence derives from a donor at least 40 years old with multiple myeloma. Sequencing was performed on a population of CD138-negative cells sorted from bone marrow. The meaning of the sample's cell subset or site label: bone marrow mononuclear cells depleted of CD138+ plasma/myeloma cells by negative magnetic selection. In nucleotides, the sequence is TGTGCCATCAGTGAGTCGCCCTCTGGAAACACCATATATTTT. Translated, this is CAISESPSGNTIYF.